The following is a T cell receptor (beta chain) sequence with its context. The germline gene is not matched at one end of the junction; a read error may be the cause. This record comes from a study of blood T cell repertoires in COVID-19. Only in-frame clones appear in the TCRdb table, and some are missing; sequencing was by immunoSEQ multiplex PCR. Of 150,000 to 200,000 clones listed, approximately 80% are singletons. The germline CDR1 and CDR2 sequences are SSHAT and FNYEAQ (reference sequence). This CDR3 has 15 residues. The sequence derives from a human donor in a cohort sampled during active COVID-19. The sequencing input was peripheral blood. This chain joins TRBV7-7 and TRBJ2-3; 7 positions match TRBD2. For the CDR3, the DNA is TGTGCTAGCAGCTTAGGGCTAGCGGGCACAGATACGCAGTATTTT. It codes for CASSLGLAGTDTQYF.